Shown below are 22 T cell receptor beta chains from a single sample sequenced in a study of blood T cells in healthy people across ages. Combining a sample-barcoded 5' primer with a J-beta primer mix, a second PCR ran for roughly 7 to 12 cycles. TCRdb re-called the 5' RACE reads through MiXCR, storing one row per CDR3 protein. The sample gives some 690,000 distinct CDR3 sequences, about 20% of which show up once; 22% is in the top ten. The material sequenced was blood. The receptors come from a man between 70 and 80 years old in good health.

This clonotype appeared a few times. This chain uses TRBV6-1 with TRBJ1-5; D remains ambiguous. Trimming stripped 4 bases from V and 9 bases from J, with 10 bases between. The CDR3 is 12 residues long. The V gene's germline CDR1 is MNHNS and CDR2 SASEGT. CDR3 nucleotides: TGTGCCAGCAGTGCTTTAGATCGGCCCCAGCATTTT. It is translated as CASSALDRPQHF.

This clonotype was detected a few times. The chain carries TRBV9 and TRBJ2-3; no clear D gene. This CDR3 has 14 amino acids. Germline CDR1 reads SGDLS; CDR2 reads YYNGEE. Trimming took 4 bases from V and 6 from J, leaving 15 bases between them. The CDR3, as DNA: TGTGCCAGCAGCCTTCAGCTCCCCGGGGATACGCAGTATTTT. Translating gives CASSLQLPGDTQYF.

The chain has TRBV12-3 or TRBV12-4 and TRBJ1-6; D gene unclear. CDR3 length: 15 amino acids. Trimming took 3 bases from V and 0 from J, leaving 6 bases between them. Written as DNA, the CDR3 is TGTGCCAGCAGTTTGTGGAGCTCCTATAATTCACCCCTCCACTTT. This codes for CASSLWSSYNSPLHF.

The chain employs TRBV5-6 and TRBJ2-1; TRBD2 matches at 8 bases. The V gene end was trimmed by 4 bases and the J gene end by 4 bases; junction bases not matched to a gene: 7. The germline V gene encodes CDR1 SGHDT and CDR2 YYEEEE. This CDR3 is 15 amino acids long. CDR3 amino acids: CASSRTVAGYNEQFF. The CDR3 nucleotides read TGTGCCAGCAGCCGGACGGTAGCGGGGTACAATGAGCAGTTCTTC.

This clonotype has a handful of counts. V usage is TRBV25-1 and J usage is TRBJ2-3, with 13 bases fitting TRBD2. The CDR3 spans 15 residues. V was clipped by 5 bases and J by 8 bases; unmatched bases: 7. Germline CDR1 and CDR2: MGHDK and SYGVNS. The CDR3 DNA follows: TGTGCCAGCAGTATGACTAGCGGGAGGCGAGGTACGCAGTATTTT. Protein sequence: CASSMTSGRRGTQYF.

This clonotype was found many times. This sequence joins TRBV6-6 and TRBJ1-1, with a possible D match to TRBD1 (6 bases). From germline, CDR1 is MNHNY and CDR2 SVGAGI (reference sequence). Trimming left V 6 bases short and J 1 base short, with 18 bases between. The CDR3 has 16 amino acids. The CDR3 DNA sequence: TGTGCCAGCAGGGTAGCTACAGGGTGGGGGAACACTGAAGCTTTCTTT. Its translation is CASRVATGWGNTEAFF.

CDR3 in amino acids: CASSEALQAGAYNEQFF. Written as DNA, the CDR3 is TGTGCCAGCAGTGAAGCACTTCAGGCGGGGGCCTACAATGAGCAGTTCTTC. The rearrangement joins TRBV6-1 to TRBJ2-1; 7 nucleotides line up with TRBD2. V was clipped by 0 bases and J by 2 bases; unmatched bases: 7. CDR1 is MNHNS, CDR2 SASEGT, per germline. The CDR3 is 17 residues long.

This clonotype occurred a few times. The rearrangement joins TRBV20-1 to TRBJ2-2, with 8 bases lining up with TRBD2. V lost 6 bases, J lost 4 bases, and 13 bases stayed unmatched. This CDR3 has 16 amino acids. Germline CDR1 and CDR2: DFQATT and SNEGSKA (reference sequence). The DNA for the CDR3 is TGCAGTGCCCCCCAGGGAGCGGGAGATGTCACCGGGGAGCTGTTTTTT. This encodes CSAPQGAGDVTGELFF.

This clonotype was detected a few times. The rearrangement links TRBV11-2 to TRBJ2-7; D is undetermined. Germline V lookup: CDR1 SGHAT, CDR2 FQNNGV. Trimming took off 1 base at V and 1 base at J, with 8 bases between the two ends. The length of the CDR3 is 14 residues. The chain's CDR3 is CASSLASMSYEQYF. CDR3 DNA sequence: TGTGCCAGCAGCTTAGCTTCCATGTCCTACGAGCAGTACTTC.

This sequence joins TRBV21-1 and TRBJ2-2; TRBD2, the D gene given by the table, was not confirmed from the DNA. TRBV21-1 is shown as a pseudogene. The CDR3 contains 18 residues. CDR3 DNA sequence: TGTGCCAGCACCGATACGGACCTGGGACTACGAAACACCGGGGAGCTGTTTTTT. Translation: CASTDTDLGLRNTGELFF.

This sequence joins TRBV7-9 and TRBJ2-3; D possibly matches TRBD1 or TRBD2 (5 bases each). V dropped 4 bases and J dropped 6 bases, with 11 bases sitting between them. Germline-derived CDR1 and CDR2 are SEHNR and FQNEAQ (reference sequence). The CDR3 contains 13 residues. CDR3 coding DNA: TGTGCCAGCAGCTACGGGACCGCGGATACGCAGTATTTT. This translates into CASSYGTADTQYF. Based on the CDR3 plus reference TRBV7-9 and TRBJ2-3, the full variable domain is DTGVSQNPRHKITKRGQNVTFRCDPISEHNRLYWYRQTLGQGPEFLTYFQNEAQLEKSRLLSDRFSAERPKGSFSTLEIQRTEQGDSAMYLCASSYGTADTQYFGPGTRLTVL.

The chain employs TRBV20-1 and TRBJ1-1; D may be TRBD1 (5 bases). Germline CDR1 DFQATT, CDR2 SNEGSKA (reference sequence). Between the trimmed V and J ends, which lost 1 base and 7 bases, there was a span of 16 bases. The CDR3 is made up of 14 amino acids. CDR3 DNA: TGCAGTGCTAGAGGAACGGGACCGAGCGTTGAAGCTTTCTTT. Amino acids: CSARGTGPSVEAFF.

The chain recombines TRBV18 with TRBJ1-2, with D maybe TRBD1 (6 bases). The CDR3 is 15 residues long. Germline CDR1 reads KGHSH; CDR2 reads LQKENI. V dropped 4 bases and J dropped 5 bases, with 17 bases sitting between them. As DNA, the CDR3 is TGTGCCAGCTCACGAGTCCAAGGAGGGGGTTATGGCTACACCTTC. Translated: CASSRVQGGGYGYTF.

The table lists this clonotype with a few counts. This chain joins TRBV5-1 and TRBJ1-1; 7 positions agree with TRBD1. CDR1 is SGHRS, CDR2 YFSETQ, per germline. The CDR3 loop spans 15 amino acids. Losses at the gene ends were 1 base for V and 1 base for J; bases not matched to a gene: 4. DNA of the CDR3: TGCGCCAGCAGCTTGTTGCAGGGGGGGAACACTGAAGCTTTCTTT. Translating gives CASSLLQGGNTEAFF.

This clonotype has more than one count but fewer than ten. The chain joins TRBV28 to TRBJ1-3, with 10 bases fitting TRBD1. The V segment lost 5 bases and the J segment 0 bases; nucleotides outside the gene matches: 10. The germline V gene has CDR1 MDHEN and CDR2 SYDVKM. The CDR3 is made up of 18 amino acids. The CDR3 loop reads CASSLTGTGVISGNTIYF. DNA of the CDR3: TGTGCCAGCAGTCTCACCGGGACAGGGGTGATCTCTGGAAACACCATATATTTT.

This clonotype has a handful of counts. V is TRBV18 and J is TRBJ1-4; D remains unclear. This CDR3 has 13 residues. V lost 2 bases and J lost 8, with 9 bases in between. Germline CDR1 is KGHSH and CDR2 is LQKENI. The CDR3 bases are TGTGCCAGCTCACCAGAAGGTGGGGAAAAACTGTTTTTT. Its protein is CASSPEGGEKLFF.

The CDR3 reads CSAPSPVGEEKLFF. The CDR3 coding sequence is TGCAGTGCTCCCTCGCCTGTGGGGGAGGAAAAACTGTTTTTT. The genes are TRBV20-1 and TRBJ1-4; TRBD1 is a possible D gene (5 bases). This CDR3 has 14 residues. V lost 5 bases, J lost 8 bases, and 18 bases lay in between. Germline V lookup: CDR1 DFQATT, CDR2 SNEGSKA (reference sequence).

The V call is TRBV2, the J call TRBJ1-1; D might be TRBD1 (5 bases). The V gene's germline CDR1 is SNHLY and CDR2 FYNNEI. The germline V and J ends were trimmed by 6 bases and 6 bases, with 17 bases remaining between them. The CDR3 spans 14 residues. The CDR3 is CASRTGRLGAEAFF. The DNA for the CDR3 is TGTGCCAGCAGGACGGGACGCTTGGGTGCTGAAGCTTTCTTT.

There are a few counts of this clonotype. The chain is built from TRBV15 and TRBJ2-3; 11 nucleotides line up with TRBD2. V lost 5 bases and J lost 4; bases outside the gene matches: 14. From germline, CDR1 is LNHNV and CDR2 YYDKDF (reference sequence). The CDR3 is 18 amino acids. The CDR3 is CATSGTDLAGGRPDTQYF. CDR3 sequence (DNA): TGTGCCACCAGCGGGACGGATTTAGCGGGGGGGCGCCCAGATACGCAGTATTTT.

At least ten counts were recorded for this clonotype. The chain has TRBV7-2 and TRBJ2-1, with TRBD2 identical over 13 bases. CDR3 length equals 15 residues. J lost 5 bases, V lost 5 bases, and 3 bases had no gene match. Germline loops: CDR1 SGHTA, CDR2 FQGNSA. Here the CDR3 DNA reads TGTGCCAGCAGCCAGGGACTAGCGGGGCACAATGAGCAGTTCTTC. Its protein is CASSQGLAGHNEQFF.

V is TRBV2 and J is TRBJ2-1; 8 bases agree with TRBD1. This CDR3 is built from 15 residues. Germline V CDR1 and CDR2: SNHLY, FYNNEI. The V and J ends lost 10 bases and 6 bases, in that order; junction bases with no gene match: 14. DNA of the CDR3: TGTGCCAACAGCTTAAAGGACAGGGTCTTCAATGAGCAGTTCTTC. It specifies CANSLKDRVFNEQFF.

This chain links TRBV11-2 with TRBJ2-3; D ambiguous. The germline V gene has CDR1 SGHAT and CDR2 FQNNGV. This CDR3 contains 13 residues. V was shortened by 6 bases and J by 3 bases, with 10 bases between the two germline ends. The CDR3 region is CASRLVGTDTQYF. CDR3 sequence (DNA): TGTGCCAGCAGGCTTGTGGGTACAGATACGCAGTATTTT.